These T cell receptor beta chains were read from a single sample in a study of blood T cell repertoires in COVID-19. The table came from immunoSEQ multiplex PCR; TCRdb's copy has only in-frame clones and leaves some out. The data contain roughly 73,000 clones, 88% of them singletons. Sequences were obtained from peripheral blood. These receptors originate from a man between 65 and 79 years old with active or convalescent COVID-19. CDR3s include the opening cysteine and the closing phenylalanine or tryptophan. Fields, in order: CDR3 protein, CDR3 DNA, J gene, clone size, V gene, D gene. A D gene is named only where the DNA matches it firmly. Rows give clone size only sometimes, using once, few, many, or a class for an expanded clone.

CDR3aa: CASTRGPDSPLHF
CDR3nt: TGTGCCAGTACAAGGGGTCCCGATTCACCCCTCCACTTT
j_gene: TRBJ1-6
abundance: .
v_gene: TRBV6-5
d_gene: .

CDR3aa: CASSLEGGRAINEQFF
CDR3nt: TGCGCCAGCAGCTTGGAAGGCGGGAGGGCAATCAATGAGCAGTTCTTC
j_gene: TRBJ2-1
abundance: .
v_gene: TRBV5-1
d_gene: TRBD2

CDR3aa: CASSSKETQYF
CDR3nt: TGCGCCAGCAGCTCCAAAGAGACCCAGTACTTC
j_gene: TRBJ2-5
abundance: .
v_gene: TRBV5-1
d_gene: .

CDR3aa: CASSPLGGQETQYF
CDR3nt: TGTGCCAGCTCACCACTTGGAGGTCAGGAGACCCAGTACTTC
j_gene: TRBJ2-5
abundance: .
v_gene: TRBV18
d_gene: .

CDR3aa: CASRLPGSQGAVYGYTF
CDR3nt: TGTGCAAGTCGCTTGCCGGGGTCACAGGGTGCGGTCTATGGCTACACCTTC
j_gene: TRBJ1-2
abundance: .
v_gene: TRBV12-2
d_gene: .

CDR3aa: CASSLWWTGDQPQHF
CDR3nt: TGTGCCAGCAGCTTGTGGTGGACAGGGGATCAGCCCCAGCATTTT
j_gene: TRBJ1-5
abundance: .
v_gene: TRBV5-6
d_gene: TRBD1

CDR3aa: CAWRMGDTLNTEAFF
CDR3nt: TGTGCCTGGAGAATGGGAGATACTTTGAACACTGAAGCTTTCTTT
j_gene: TRBJ1-1
abundance: once
v_gene: TRBV30
d_gene: .

CDR3aa: CASRPGLAGWEQYF
CDR3nt: TGTGCCAGCAGACCGGGACTAGCGGGTTGGGAGCAGTACTTC
j_gene: TRBJ2-7
abundance: .
v_gene: TRBV2
d_gene: TRBD2

CDR3aa: CATSGQGGETQYF
CDR3nt: TGTGCCACCTCGGGACAGGGCGGGGAGACCCAGTACTTC
j_gene: TRBJ2-5
abundance: .
v_gene: TRBV5-4
d_gene: TRBD1

CDR3aa: CASSKGLAGSGETQYF
CDR3nt: TGTGCCAGCTCTAAGGGGCTAGCGGGGAGCGGAGAGACCCAGTACTTC
j_gene: TRBJ2-5
abundance: .
v_gene: TRBV2
d_gene: TRBD2

CDR3aa: CASSVEAVSYNEQFF
CDR3nt: TGTGCCAGCAGCGTAGAAGCGGTCTCCTACAATGAGCAGTTCTTC
j_gene: TRBJ2-1
abundance: once
v_gene: TRBV9
d_gene: .

CDR3aa: CAGPGQGVLGYTEAFF
CDR3nt: TGTGCCGGCCCGGGACAGGGGGTTTTAGGGTACACTGAAGCTTTCTTT
j_gene: TRBJ1-1
abundance: many
v_gene: TRBV21-1
d_gene: .

CDR3aa: CASSESPGQGSYGYTF
CDR3nt: TGTGCCAGCAGTGAAAGTCCGGGACAGGGGTCCTATGGCTACACCTTC
j_gene: TRBJ1-2
abundance: .
v_gene: TRBV6-1
d_gene: TRBD1

CDR3aa: CASNSRLTGGPEPQHF
CDR3nt: TGTGCCAGCAATTCCCGTCTGACAGGGGGGCCTGAGCCCCAGCATTTT
j_gene: TRBJ1-5
abundance: .
v_gene: TRBV28
d_gene: TRBD1

CDR3aa: CAISESRQDQPQHF
CDR3nt: TGTGCCATCAGTGAGTCAAGACAGGACCAGCCCCAGCATTTT
j_gene: TRBJ1-5
abundance: .
v_gene: TRBV10-3
d_gene: .

CDR3aa: CASSGQGWTEAFF
CDR3nt: TGTGCCAGCTCAGGACAGGGATGGACTGAAGCTTTCTTT
j_gene: TRBJ1-1
abundance: .
v_gene: TRBV18
d_gene: TRBD1

CDR3aa: CARRPGQPFYGYTF
CDR3nt: TGTGCCAGACGCCCGGGACAGCCATTCTATGGCTACACCTTC
j_gene: TRBJ1-2
abundance: .
v_gene: TRBV13
d_gene: TRBD1

CDR3aa: CASVPERGLQETQYF
CDR3nt: TGTGCCAGCGTGCCCGAGCGGGGACTACAAGAGACCCAGTACTTC
j_gene: TRBJ2-5
abundance: .
v_gene: TRBV6-1
d_gene: TRBD2

CDR3aa: CASSLDGGSAYEQYF
CDR3nt: TGCGCCAGCAGCTTGGATGGGGGGTCCGCCTACGAGCAGTACTTC
j_gene: TRBJ2-7
abundance: .
v_gene: TRBV5-1
d_gene: .

CDR3aa: CASSLPGTSGKQYF
CDR3nt: TGTGCCAGCAGTTTACCCGGGACTAGCGGGAAGCAGTACTTC
j_gene: TRBJ2-7
abundance: once
v_gene: TRBV27
d_gene: TRBD2

CDR3aa: CASRPSVARSYEQYF
CDR3nt: TGTGCCAGCCGTCCATCCGTGGCACGCTCCTACGAGCAGTACTTC
j_gene: TRBJ2-7
abundance: once
v_gene: TRBV6-5
d_gene: .

CDR3aa: CASTTGVGTEAFF
CDR3nt: TGTGCCAGCACGACAGGGGTGGGCACTGAAGCTTTCTTT
j_gene: TRBJ1-1
abundance: .
v_gene: TRBV12-3/TRBV12-4
d_gene: TRBD1

CDR3aa: CASSLGANTGELFF
CDR3nt: TGTGCCAGCAGCTTAGGGGCAAACACCGGGGAGCTGTTTTTT
j_gene: TRBJ2-2
abundance: once
v_gene: TRBV7-2
d_gene: .

CDR3aa: CASTISPGYGYTF
CDR3nt: TGTGCCAGCACCATCTCCCCCGGCTATGGCTACACCTTC
j_gene: TRBJ1-2
abundance: .
v_gene: TRBV7-9
d_gene: .

CDR3aa: CASSTAGVHNEQFF
CDR3nt: TGTGCCAGCAGTACAGCGGGAGTCCACAATGAGCAGTTCTTC
j_gene: TRBJ2-1
abundance: .
v_gene: TRBV7-3
d_gene: TRBD2

CDR3aa: CASSLGDNKNIQYF
CDR3nt: TGTGCCAGCAGCTTAGGGGACAACAAAAACATTCAGTACTTC
j_gene: TRBJ2-4
abundance: .
v_gene: TRBV7-9
d_gene: .